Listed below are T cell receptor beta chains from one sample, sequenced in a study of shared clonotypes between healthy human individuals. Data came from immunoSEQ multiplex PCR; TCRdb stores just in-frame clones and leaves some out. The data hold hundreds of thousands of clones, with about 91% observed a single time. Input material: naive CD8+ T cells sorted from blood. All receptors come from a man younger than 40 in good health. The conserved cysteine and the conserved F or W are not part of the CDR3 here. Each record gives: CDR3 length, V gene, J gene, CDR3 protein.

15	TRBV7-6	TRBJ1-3	ASSFGGRRTSGNTIY
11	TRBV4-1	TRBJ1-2	ASSLDVRNGYT
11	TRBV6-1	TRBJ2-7	ASSEARGGEQY
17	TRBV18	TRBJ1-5	ASSPGTGIFSGSNQPQH
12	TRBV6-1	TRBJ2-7	ASSEGTGLYEQY
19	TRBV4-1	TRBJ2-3	ASSHPQAGTSGRTSTDTQY
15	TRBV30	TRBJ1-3	AWDRDSWATPGNTIY
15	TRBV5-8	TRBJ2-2	ASSSRTGDTNTGELF
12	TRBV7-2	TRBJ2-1	ARGGDVSYNEQF
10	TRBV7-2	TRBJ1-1	ASSEGGTEAF
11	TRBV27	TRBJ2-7	ASSLKGSYEQY
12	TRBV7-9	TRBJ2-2	ASSSGLLTGELF
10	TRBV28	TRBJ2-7	ASGLAAYEQY
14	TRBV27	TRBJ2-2	ASSLFVGQDTGELF
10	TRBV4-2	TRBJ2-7	ASSLSLREQY
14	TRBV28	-	ASSRGTGTGSYEQY
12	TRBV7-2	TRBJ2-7	ASSLGTGAYEQY
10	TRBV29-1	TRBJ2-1	SVFSGYNEQF
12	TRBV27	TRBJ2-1	ASSFSGRKNEQF
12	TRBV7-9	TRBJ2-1	ASSLNSGTAEQF
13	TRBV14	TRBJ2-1	ASSHGTGLGNEQF
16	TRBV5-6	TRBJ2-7	ASSLAVTSGSGVREQY
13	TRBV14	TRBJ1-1	ASSQEWTMNTEAF
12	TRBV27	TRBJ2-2	ASTRSLAFGELF
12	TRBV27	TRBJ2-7	ASRAGFGGYEQY
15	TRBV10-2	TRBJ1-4	ASRDPETLRANEKLF
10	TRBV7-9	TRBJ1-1	ASSAPGAEAF
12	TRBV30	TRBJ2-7	AWDGQFFGLEQY
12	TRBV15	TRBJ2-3	ATSSRATTLGQY
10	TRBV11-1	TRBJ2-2	ASSPGEGELF
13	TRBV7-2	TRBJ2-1	ASSPPPPGNIEQF
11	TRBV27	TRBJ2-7	ASSLSPDYEQY
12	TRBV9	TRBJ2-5	ASSVVDGKETQY
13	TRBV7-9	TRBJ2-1	ASSWAGSPGNEQF
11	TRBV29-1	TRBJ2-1	SVEPGVGGEQF
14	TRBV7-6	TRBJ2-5	ASSPWGETTQETQY
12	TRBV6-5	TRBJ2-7	ASSLGTGGYEQY
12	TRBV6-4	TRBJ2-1	ASSPIAGYNEQF
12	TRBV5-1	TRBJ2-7	ASSLLGGSYEQY
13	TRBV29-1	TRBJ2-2	SPPWAGGEIGELF
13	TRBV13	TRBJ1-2	ASSQGQGNNYGYT
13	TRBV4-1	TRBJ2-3	ASSPRHKEEDTQY
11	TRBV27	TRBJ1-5	ASTTGGKQPQH
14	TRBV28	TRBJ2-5	ASSHRQEGPRETQY
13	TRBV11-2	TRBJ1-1	ASRLTLGIGTEAF
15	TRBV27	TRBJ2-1	ASSLRASGRSEGEQF
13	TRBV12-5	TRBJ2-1	ASAPSTSPYNEQF
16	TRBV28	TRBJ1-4	ASSFPTQGGGTNEKLF
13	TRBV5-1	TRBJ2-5	ASSLVAAVQETQY
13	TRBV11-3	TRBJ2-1	ASSGRTGVINEQF